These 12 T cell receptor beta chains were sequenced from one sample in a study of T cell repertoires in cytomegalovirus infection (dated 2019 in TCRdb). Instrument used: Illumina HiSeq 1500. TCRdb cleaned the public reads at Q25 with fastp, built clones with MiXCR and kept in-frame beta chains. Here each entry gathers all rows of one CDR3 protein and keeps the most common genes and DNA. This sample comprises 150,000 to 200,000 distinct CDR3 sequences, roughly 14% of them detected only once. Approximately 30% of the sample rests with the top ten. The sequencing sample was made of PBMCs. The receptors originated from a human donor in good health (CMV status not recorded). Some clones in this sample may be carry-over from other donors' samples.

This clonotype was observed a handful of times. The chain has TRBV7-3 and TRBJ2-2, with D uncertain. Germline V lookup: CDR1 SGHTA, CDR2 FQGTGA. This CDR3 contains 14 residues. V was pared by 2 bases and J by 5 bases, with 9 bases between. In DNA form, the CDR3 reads TGTGCCAGCAGCTTACTACAGACTACCGGGGAGCTGTTTTTT. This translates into CASSLLQTTGELFF.

The CDR3 nucleotides are TGTGCCAGCAGCTTGCTCCCCCGGGAAGCCCAGCATTTT. It yields the protein CASSLLPREAQHF. The chain joins TRBV5-5 to TRBJ1-5; D call uncertain. V was shortened by 1 base and J by 11 bases, with 13 bases between the two germline ends. Germline V lookup: CDR1 SGHKS, CDR2 YYEKEE (reference sequence). CDR3 length equals 13 residues.

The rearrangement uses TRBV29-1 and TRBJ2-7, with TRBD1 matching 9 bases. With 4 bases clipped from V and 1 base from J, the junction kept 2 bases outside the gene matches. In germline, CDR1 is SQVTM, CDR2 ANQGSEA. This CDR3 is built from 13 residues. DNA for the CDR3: TGCAGCGTTGGGACAGGGGTGTCCTACGAGCAGTACTTC. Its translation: CSVGTGVSYEQYF.

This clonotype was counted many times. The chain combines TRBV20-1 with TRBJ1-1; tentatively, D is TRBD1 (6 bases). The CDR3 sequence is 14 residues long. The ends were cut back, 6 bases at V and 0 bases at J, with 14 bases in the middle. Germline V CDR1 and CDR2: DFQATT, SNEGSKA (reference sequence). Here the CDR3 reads CSAKGGGVNTEAFF. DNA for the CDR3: TGCAGTGCAAAGGGGGGGGGTGTGAACACTGAAGCTTTCTTT.

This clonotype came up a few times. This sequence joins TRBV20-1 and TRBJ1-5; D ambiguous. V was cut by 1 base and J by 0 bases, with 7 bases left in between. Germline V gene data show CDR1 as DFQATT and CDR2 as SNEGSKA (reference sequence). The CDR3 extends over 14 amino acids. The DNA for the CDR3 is TGCAGTGCTAGAGGCCTCCTTAGCAATCAGCCCCAGCATTTT. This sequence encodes CSARGLLSNQPQHF.

CDR3 in amino acids: CASSLGPGGNYEQYF. The CDR3 DNA follows: TGTGCCAGCAGCTTAGGTCCAGGGGGAAATTACGAGCAGTACTTC. The V gene is TRBV13, the J gene TRBJ2-7, with 7 nucleotides matching TRBD1. The CDR3 has 15 residues. J was trimmed by 4 bases and V by 0 bases; bases with no gene match: 6. The germline V gene encodes CDR1 PRHDT and CDR2 FYEKMQ (reference sequence).

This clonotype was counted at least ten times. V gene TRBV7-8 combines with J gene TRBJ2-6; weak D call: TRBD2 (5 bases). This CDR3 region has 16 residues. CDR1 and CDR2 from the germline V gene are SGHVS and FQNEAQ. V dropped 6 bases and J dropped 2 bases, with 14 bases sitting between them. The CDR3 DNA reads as TGTGCCAGCAGTTTCGCCGCGAGGGCTGGGGCCAACGTCCTGACTTTC. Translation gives CASSFAARAGANVLTF.

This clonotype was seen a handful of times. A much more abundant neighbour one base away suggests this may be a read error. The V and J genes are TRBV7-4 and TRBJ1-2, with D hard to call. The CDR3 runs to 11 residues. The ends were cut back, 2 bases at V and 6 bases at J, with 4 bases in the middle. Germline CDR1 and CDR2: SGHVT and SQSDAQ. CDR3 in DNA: TGTGCCAGCAGCTTATGGGATGGCTACACCTTC. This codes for CASSLWDGYTF.

The CDR3, as DNA: TGTGCCAGCAGGAGAGAGACAGGGGGGTACAATGAGCAGTTCTTC. Translating it yields CASRRETGGYNEQFF. The chain couples TRBV6-6 to TRBJ2-1, with 9 positions matching TRBD1. The germline V gene has CDR1 MNHNY and CDR2 SVGAGI (reference sequence). This CDR3 has 15 amino acids. Germline trimming cut 6 bases from V and 4 bases from J; bases unmatched to any gene: 7.

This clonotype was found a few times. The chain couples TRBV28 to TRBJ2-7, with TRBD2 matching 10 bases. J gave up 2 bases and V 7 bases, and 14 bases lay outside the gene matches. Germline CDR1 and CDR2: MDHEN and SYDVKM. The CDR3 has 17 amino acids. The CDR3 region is CASTWGVAGGHAYEQYF. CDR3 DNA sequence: TGTGCCAGCACCTGGGGGGTAGCGGGAGGCCACGCCTACGAGCAGTACTTC.

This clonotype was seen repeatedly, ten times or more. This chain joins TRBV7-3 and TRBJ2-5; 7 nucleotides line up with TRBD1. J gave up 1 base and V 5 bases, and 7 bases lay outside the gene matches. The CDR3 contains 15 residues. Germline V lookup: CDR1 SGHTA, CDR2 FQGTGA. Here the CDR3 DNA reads TGTGCCAGCAGCCCCTCGGACAGGCCCCAAGAGACCCAGTACTTC. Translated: CASSPSDRPQETQYF. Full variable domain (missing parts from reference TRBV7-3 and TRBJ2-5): GAGVSQTPSNKVTEKGKYVELRCDPISGHTALYWYRQSLGQGPEFLIYFQGTGAADDSGLPNDRFFAVRPEGSVSTLKIQRTERGDSAVYLCASSPSDRPQETQYFGPGTRLLVL.

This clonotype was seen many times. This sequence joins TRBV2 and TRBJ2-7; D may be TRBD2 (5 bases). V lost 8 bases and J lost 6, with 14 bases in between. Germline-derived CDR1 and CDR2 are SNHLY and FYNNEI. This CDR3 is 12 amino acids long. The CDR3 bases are TGTGCCAGCCGCCGGGGTCTAGGCGAGCAGTACTTC. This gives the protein CASRRGLGEQYF.